Ten or more counts support the clone carrying this TCR beta chain. Its specificity is not known. Indicated time point: pre-sensitization, week 0. The treatment here: therapeutic diphenylcyclopropenone sensitization with weekly scalp DPC. Patients had alopecia, were aged 18 to 70, and were not pregnant. The sample is drawn from a study of human T cells and chemical hapten exposure. Study background: Weekly scalp doses of diphenylcyclopropenone were given to patients during the roughly 23-week study. The upper back received 0.01% DPC by patch testing, with results read at 6 days. Study outcomes and limitations: Expanded TCR counts at PT1 went up together with patch test score, a positive correlation.

TCRdb reprocessed the RACE reads via MiXCR and lists one record per CDR3 protein. Here the sample spans about 380,000 distinct CDR3 sequences, about 5.1% being singletons. Germline values: CDR1 MNHEY, CDR2 SVGAGI. Between the trimmed V and J ends, which lost 0 bases and 0 bases, there was a span of 12 bases. The CDR3 consists of 17 residues. The source of this sequence is a woman aged 50 to 60 with alopecia areata. Some clones in this sample may be carry-over from other donors' samples. The chain uses TRBV6-5 and TRBJ1-5; no definite D call. Source: whole blood, taken in connection with sensitization to the hapten diphenylcyclopropenone (DPC). As DNA, the CDR3 is TGTGCCAGCAGTTACTCGAGACCAAGGGATAGCAATCAGCCCCAGCATTTT. This encodes CASSYSRPRDSNQPQHF.